This TCR beta chain was captured in a study of T cell responses to AZD1222 COVID-19 vaccine. Study-level results: It was only after the peak T cell response that any repertoires were sampled. At study baseline, merely five or six AZD1222 recipients were seropositive. A mostly white British donor set with more females was recruited, and clonal diversity was possibly underestimated. Spike-specific TCRs gained breadth and depth after people received two AZD1222 doses.

Sequencing was performed with immunoSEQ multiplex PCR; in TCRdb, only in-frame clones are kept and a portion is missing. The repertoire holds some 150,000 clones, with around 90% as singletons. Germline V gene sequence: CDR1 SEHNR, CDR2 FQNEAQ (reference sequence). CDR3 length equals 12 residues. V lost 7 bases and J 3 bases, leaving 6 bases between the germline ends. Worth noting for this clone: Its antigen remains unidentified.

The starting material was peripheral blood, obtained 28 days after the second AZD1222 dose. The receptor was derived from an adult who received the AZD1222 COVID-19 vaccine. V is TRBV7-9 and J is TRBJ2-2; no clear D gene. CDR3 loop: CASTFYTGELFF. The CDR3 region has the DNA TGTGCCAGCACCTTCTACACCGGGGAGCTGTTTTTT.